A single sample gave rise to the 15 T cell receptor beta chains below, sequenced in a study of T cell responses to AZD1222 COVID-19 vaccine. TCRdb keeps only in-frame clones here, not all; method: immunoSEQ multiplex PCR. Of more than 110,000 clones listed, approximately 90% are singletons. Sequences were derived from peripheral blood, sampled on day 0 of AZD1222 vaccination. Receptors originate from an adult in good health.

A word on this clone: This same CDR3 is encoded by further DNA sequences in the sample. V usage is TRBV14 and J usage is TRBJ1-2; weak D call: TRBD1 (5 bases). Between the trimmed V and J ends, which lost 1 base and 3 bases, there was a span of 9 bases. Germline CDR1 SGHDN, CDR2 FVKESK. The CDR3 runs to 14 residues. The CDR3 region is CASSQGGRDYGYTF. CDR3 in DNA: TGTGCCAGCAGCCAAGGAGGCAGGGACTATGGCTACACCTTC.

The sample holds one count of this clone. The CDR3 bases are TGTGCCAGCAGCTTAGACGCATCCGGGGAGCTGTTTTTT. Protein sequence: CASSLDASGELFF. The V and J genes are TRBV7-2 and TRBJ2-2; D is uncertain. The CDR3 contains 13 residues. From germline, CDR1 is SGHTA and CDR2 FQGNSA. Trimming removed 1 base from V and 6 bases from J, with 6 bases in between.

The chain's CDR3 is CASSPGTGGREQYF. CDR3 bases: TGTGCCAGCTCCCCAGGGACAGGGGGGCGGGAGCAGTACTTC. The genes are TRBV18 and TRBJ2-7; 11 bases line up with TRBD1. CDR1 is KGHSH and CDR2 is LQKENI in the germline V gene. J gave up 7 bases and V 6 bases, and 8 bases lay outside the gene matches. CDR3 length: 14 amino acids.

In DNA, the CDR3 is TGTGCCAGCAGCCGGGGACTAGCGGGAGGGGGTCTGGGCAATGAGCAGTTCTTC. Translated: CASSRGLAGGGLGNEQFF. J is TRBJ2-1 and V is TRBV5-8; 16 bases agree with TRBD2. Germline CDR1 SGHTS, CDR2 YDEGEE. The V segment lost 4 bases and the J segment 6 bases; nucleotides outside the gene matches: 10. The length of the CDR3 is 18 residues.

The V gene is TRBV18, the J gene TRBJ2-2, with 9 nucleotides matching TRBD2. Germline lookup yields CDR1 KGHSH and CDR2 LQKENI. The CDR3 length is 18 residues. V lost 4 bases, J lost 0 bases, and 9 bases stayed unmatched. CDR3 sequence reads: CASSLSTSGLANTGELFF. The CDR3 nucleotides read TGTGCCAGCTCACTCTCGACTAGCGGCCTTGCGAACACCGGGGAGCTGTTTTTT.

Written as DNA, the CDR3 is TGCGCCAGCAGCGTGAACCCGGGACAGGGCTTGGGCTACACCTTC. Its translation: CASSVNPGQGLGYTF. The chain uses TRBV5-1 and TRBJ1-2; 9 bases agree with TRBD1. V lost 4 bases to trimming and J lost 8 bases; unmatched junction nucleotides: 12. Looked up from germline, CDR1 is SGHRS and CDR2 is YFSETQ. The CDR3 covers 15 residues.

This clone was detected once. The V and J genes are TRBV10-2 and TRBJ2-3; TRBD2 aligns across 9 bases. The germline V gene encodes CDR1 WSHSY and CDR2 SAAADI. CDR3 length: 16 amino acids. The trim removed 4 bases at V and 3 bases at J, leaving 8 bases unmatched. The CDR3 sequence is CASSGMIAGATDTQYF. The CDR3 DNA follows: TGCGCCAGCAGTGGAATGATAGCGGGAGCTACAGATACGCAGTATTTT.

This chain uses TRBV10-2 with TRBJ2-7; D may be TRBD1 (5 bases). The germline CDR1 and CDR2 sequences are WSHSY and SAAADI. The CDR3 has 15 amino acids. V was cut by 3 bases and J by 3 bases, with 15 bases left in between. For the CDR3, the DNA is TGCGCCAGCAGTGACCCCAGGACACAATACTACGAGCAGTACTTC. Translation: CASSDPRTQYYEQYF.

This clone turned up a few times. The chain carries TRBV27 and TRBJ2-2, with unresolved D. V shed 0 bases and J shed 9 bases, with 8 bases lying between them. CDR3 size: 13 residues. CDR1 is MNHEY, CDR2 SMNVEV, per germline (reference sequence). The CDR3: CASSLSWGWELFF. Written as DNA, the CDR3 is TGTGCCAGCAGTTTATCTTGGGGATGGGAGCTGTTTTTT.

The J gene is TRBJ1-1, the V gene TRBV6-5, with 8 bases that match TRBD1. CDR3 length: 15 residues. The J segment lost 3 bases and the V segment lost 2 bases, leaving 5 bases of the junction unmatched. Germline CDR1 reads MNHEY; CDR2 reads SVGAGI. CDR3 sequence reads: CASSYTMDRDTEAFF. The DNA for the CDR3 is TGTGCCAGCAGTTACACGATGGACAGGGACACTGAAGCTTTCTTT.

V gene TRBV28 combines with J gene TRBJ2-7; D remains ambiguous. Germline CDR1 MDHEN, CDR2 SYDVKM. CDR3 length equals 13 residues. V lost 6 bases and J 2 bases, leaving 11 bases between the germline ends. The CDR3 sequence: CASSPGATYEQYF. CDR3 in DNA: TGTGCCAGCAGCCCAGGCGCCACCTACGAGCAGTACTTC.

This clone was observed once. CDR3: CSVGSQEANYGYTF. CDR3 in DNA: TGCAGCGTTGGGAGCCAGGAAGCTAACTATGGCTACACCTTC. This chain connects TRBV29-1 to TRBJ1-2; no clear D gene. From germline, CDR1 is SQVTM and CDR2 ANQGSEA. The CDR3 extends over 14 amino acids. Trimming shortened V by 4 bases and J by 0 bases, and 12 bases separated the two germline ends.

The gene calls are TRBV7-9 and TRBJ1-1; TRBD1 matches 8 bases. This CDR3 contains 16 residues. Germline V gene sequence: CDR1 SEHNR, CDR2 FQNEAQ (reference sequence). The trim removed 2 bases at V and 4 bases at J, leaving 9 bases unmatched. CDR3: CASSLPGTGALTEAFF. The CDR3 DNA sequence: TGTGCCAGCAGCTTACCCGGGACAGGAGCCCTCACTGAAGCTTTCTTT.

This clone showed up just once. The chain recombines TRBV27 with TRBJ1-6; D might be TRBD1 (5 bases). The germline CDR1 and CDR2 sequences are MNHEY and SMNVEV (reference sequence). CDR3 length: 15 amino acids. V lost 1 base and J lost 6, with 10 bases in between. CDR3: CASSLWRGANSPLHF. The DNA for the CDR3 is TGTGCCAGCAGTTTATGGAGGGGTGCTAATTCACCCCTCCACTTT.

The chain combines TRBV15 with TRBJ1-4, with a weak D call TRBD1 (6 bases). V was cut by 3 bases and J by 1 base, with 12 bases left in between. The CDR3 has 16 amino acids. Germline lookup yields CDR1 LNHNV and CDR2 YYDKDF (reference sequence). The CDR3 sequence: CATSSARTETNEKLFF. The CDR3 DNA follows: TGTGCCACCAGCAGTGCCCGGACAGAAACTAATGAAAAACTGTTTTTT.